This TCR beta chain is drawn from a study of Graves' ophthalmopathy and Graves' hyperthyroidism. Study-wide results and limits: Ophthalmopathy progression was predicted with 70.59% sensitivity and approximately 79% specificity. Blood also contained most of the expanded thyroid clonotypes above 0.001 frequency.

At least ten counts were recorded for this clonotype. Its target is unknown. Transcripts of RNA were the source for amplifying TCR beta CDR3 regions. RT-PCR with HTBI primers came first, then second-round multiplex PCR. TCRdb analysed the multiplex PCR reads with MiXCR anew, one entry per CDR3 protein. This sample yields about 480,000 distinct CDR3 sequences, of which around 15% are seen a single time; 9.5% to 10% belongs to the top ten. The CDR3 contains 15 residues. V was trimmed by 2 bases and J by 1 base, leaving 11 bases between them. Looked up from germline, CDR1 is MDHEN and CDR2 is SYDVKM. Sample: blood. The receptor was derived from a woman younger than 45 with Graves' ophthalmopathy. The gene calls are TRBV28 and TRBJ1-1; D is possibly TRBD1 (5 bases). The CDR3 DNA reads as TGTGCCAGCAGTTTAACGCTCGGACAGAACACTGAAGCTTTCTTT. This gives the protein CASSLTLGQNTEAFF.